Presented here are 20 T cell receptor beta chains from one specimen sequenced in a study of CD8+CD57+ T cells in acquired aplastic anemia. Whoever was chosen for sequencing had shown CD8+CD57+ cell expansion by flow cytometry. TCR beta VDJ and CDR3 profiles were obtained from a genomic DNA template. From the reads, TCRdb called clonotypes with MiXCR, one entry per CDR3 protein. The sample has roughly 180,000 distinct CDR3 sequences, less than 50% seen once; the top ten hold 10% to 15%. Sequencing used sorted CD4+, CD8+, or CD8+CD57+ T cells (not recorded which) from PBMCs. The receptors here all came from a human donor with aplastic anemia.

V usage is TRBV6-5 and J usage is TRBJ2-6; D gene unclear. Between the trimmed V and J ends, which lost 2 bases and 4 bases, there was a span of 9 bases. The germline V gene has CDR1 MNHEY and CDR2 SVGAGI. The CDR3 is 15 residues long. CDR3 protein: CASSYTRPGANVLTF. The CDR3 nucleotides are TGTGCCAGCAGTTACACCCGGCCAGGGGCCAACGTCCTGACTTTC.

With respect to this clonotype: A much more abundant neighbour one base away suggests this may be a read error. The chain links TRBV11-1 to TRBJ2-1, with TRBD2 matching 13 bases. The J segment lost 13 bases and the V segment lost 5 bases, leaving 8 bases of the junction unmatched. In germline, CDR1 is SGHAT, CDR2 FQDESV (reference sequence). This CDR3 is 14 amino acids long. The CDR3: CASSLGLAGVSQFF. The CDR3 region has the DNA TGTGCCAGCAGCCTCGGACTAGCGGGGGTTTCTCAGTTCTTC.

This clonotype appeared a few times. The CDR3 sequence: CASSRREKDSYNTEAFF. The CDR3 nucleotides are TGCGCCAGCAGCCGACGCGAAAAAGACAGCTATAACACTGAAGCTTTCTTT. The rearrangement uses TRBV5-1 and TRBJ1-1; tentatively, D is TRBD1 (5 bases). V dropped 4 bases and J dropped 2 bases, with 21 bases sitting between them. This CDR3 spans 17 amino acids. Germline V gene sequence: CDR1 SGHRS, CDR2 YFSETQ.

This clonotype was observed at least ten times. The chain combines TRBV9 with TRBJ2-7; either TRBD1 or TRBD2 may fit D (5 bases each). Germline V CDR1 and CDR2: SGDLS, YYNGEE. The CDR3 has 14 residues. V lost 4 bases to trimming and J lost 2 bases, with 13 bases between them. The CDR3 loop is CASSPGRSTYEQYF. The CDR3 DNA sequence: TGTGCCAGCAGCCCGGGACGGTCGACCTACGAGCAGTACTTC.

This clonotype was found a few times. This chain uses TRBV7-6 with TRBJ1-1, with no clear D. The CDR3 has 14 amino acids. Germline V gene sequence: CDR1 SGHVS, CDR2 FNYEAQ. Deletions cut 1 base from V and 4 bases from J, with 10 bases between. CDR3 in DNA: TGTGCCAGCAGCTTAGTATTGCAGTGCACTGAAGCTTTCTTT. The encoded protein is CASSLVLQCTEAFF.

This clonotype was counted ten times or more. The chain employs TRBV19 and TRBJ1-1; 9 nucleotides line up with TRBD1. This CDR3 contains 14 residues. The germline V gene encodes CDR1 LNHDA and CDR2 SQIVND (reference sequence). J gave up 10 bases and V 6 bases, and 12 bases lay outside the gene matches. CDR3 nucleotide sequence: TGTGCCAGTAGGGACCCGGGACAGGGAGTTCGAGCTTTCTTT. The encoded protein is CASRDPGQGVRAFF.

This clonotype has a count of ten or more. The V and J genes are TRBV12-3 or TRBV12-4 and TRBJ2-7, with D perhaps TRBD2 (5 bases). There are 13 residues in the CDR3. Deletions cut 4 bases from V and 6 bases from J, with 13 bases between. CDR3 bases: TGTGCCAGCAGTTCCGGGAAAACGAGCGAGCAGTACTTC. It codes for CASSSGKTSEQYF.

V usage is TRBV9 and J usage is TRBJ2-7, with D unclear. The CDR3 is 15 residues long. The germline V gene has CDR1 SGDLS and CDR2 YYNGEE. The V and J ends lost 3 bases and 5 bases respectively, with 18 bases between them. CDR3 DNA: TGTGCCAGCAGCGACGCGCTTAAAGACGGCCACGAGCAGTACTTC. It yields the protein CASSDALKDGHEQYF. The whole variable domain, remainder taken from reference TRBV9 and TRBJ2-7, is DSGVTQTPKHLITATGQRVTLRCSPRSGDLSVYWYQQSLDQGLQFLIQYYNGEERAKGNILERFSAQQFPDLHSELNLSSLELGDSALYFCASSDALKDGHEQYFGPGTRLTVT.

CDR3 sequence: CATSDTQTSGGPDEQFF. DNA for the CDR3: TGTGCCACCAGTGATACGCAGACTAGCGGGGGGCCCGATGAGCAGTTCTTC. V and J are TRBV24-1 and TRBJ2-1; 13 nucleotides agree with TRBD2. Per the germline V gene, CDR1 is KGHDR and CDR2 is SFDVKD. The CDR3 length is 17 residues. The trim removed 3 bases at V and 8 bases at J, leaving 9 bases unmatched.

This clonotype has just one count. The CDR3 DNA reads TGTGCCAGCAGTTTTACCGAAGCCTACGAGCAGTACTTC. Its protein is CASSFTEAYEQYF. The rearrangement joins TRBV6-5 to TRBJ2-7, with D uncertain. CDR3 length equals 13 residues. V lost 4 bases and J 2 bases, leaving 9 bases between the germline ends. Germline V gives CDR1 MNHEY, CDR2 SVGAGI.

This clonotype was seen repeatedly, ten times or more. The rearrangement joins TRBV2 to TRBJ1-1; possible D gene TRBD1, 5 bases. CDR1 and CDR2 (germline): SNHLY, FYNNEI. There are 15 residues in the CDR3. V was cut by 6 bases and J by 11 bases, with 25 bases left in between. In DNA, the CDR3 is TGTGCCAGCAGGTATACCGGTGAGGCCGCTGGGGGGGCTTTCTTT. It is translated as CASRYTGEAAGGAFF.

The sample holds many counts of this clonotype. V is TRBV6-1 and J is TRBJ1-6; D uncertain. V was shortened by 8 bases and J by 8 bases, with 16 bases between the two germline ends. The CDR3 runs to 14 residues. Germline V CDR1 and CDR2: MNHNS, SASEGT. The CDR3 loop reads CASLPSGEYSPLHF. The CDR3 DNA is TGTGCCAGCCTCCCCTCTGGGGAATATTCACCCCTCCACTTT.

V and J are TRBV10-3 and TRBJ2-7, with 8 nucleotides matching TRBD2. V gave up 0 bases and J gave up 3 bases; unmatched junction bases: 10. The V gene's germline CDR1 is ENHRY and CDR2 SYGVKD. This CDR3 is built from 17 residues. The CDR3 bases are TGTGCCATCAGTGAGTCCGCGAGCGGGGGCACACTCTACGAGCAGTACTTC. Its translation: CAISESASGGTLYEQYF.

This clonotype showed up many times. This chain joins TRBV5-1 and TRBJ2-1; TRBD2 might be the D (5 bases). Trimming cost V 4 bases and J 13 bases, with 12 bases left between them. Germline values: CDR1 SGHRS, CDR2 YFSETQ. The CDR3 sequence is 11 residues long. The CDR3 here is CASSADSRQFF. In DNA form, the CDR3 reads TGCGCCAGCAGCGCGGACTCGCGCCAGTTCTTC.

V gene TRBV20-1 combines with J gene TRBJ2-1; D uncertain. The CDR3 runs 13 residues. V was shortened by 6 bases and J by 7 bases, with 16 bases between the two germline ends. The germline gives CDR1 DFQATT, CDR2 SNEGSKA (reference sequence). This CDR3 reads CSARYPFWNEQFF. The CDR3 DNA sequence: TGCAGTGCCAGATATCCCTTCTGGAATGAGCAGTTCTTC.

The chain employs TRBV12-5 and TRBJ1-4; D not resolved. V was cut by 6 bases and J by 8 bases, with 16 bases left in between. The CDR3 length is 14 residues. Germline loops: CDR1 LGHNT, CDR2 FRNRAP. CDR3 coding DNA: TGTGCTAGTGGCCCCGGACGGGAAACAGAAAAACTGTTTTTT. Translating it yields CASGPGRETEKLFF.

This clonotype has at least ten counts. The V gene is TRBV24-1, the J gene TRBJ2-3; D unclear. Germline CDR1 KGHDR, CDR2 SFDVKD. Trimming took off 9 bases at V and 8 bases at J, with 14 bases between the two ends. The CDR3 is made up of 12 amino acids. CDR3 amino acids: CATPDSRPTQYF. Here the CDR3 DNA reads TGTGCCACCCCCGATTCGCGGCCTACGCAGTATTTT.

The table lists this clonotype with a few counts. V and J are TRBV24-1 and TRBJ2-1; TRBD2 agrees at 8 bases. This CDR3 is built from 13 residues. Per the germline V gene, CDR1 is KGHDR and CDR2 is SFDVKD. J gave up 4 bases and V 9 bases, and 4 bases lay outside the gene matches. The chain's CDR3 is CATGSGSYNEQFF. DNA of the CDR3: TGTGCCACCGGAAGCGGGAGTTACAATGAGCAGTTCTTC.

This clonotype was counted many times. This chain uses TRBV7-8 with TRBJ2-7; TRBD1 agrees at 12 bases. Germline-derived CDR1 and CDR2 are SGHVS and FQNEAQ. This CDR3 is built from 14 residues. V gave up 5 bases and J gave up 12 bases; unmatched junction bases: 11. CDR3 region: CASSRNMGQGAAYF. Here the CDR3 DNA reads TGTGCCAGCAGCCGCAATATGGGACAGGGGGCGGCGTACTTC.

The rearrangement uses TRBV7-8 and TRBJ2-5; no clear D. Germline lookup yields CDR1 SGHVS and CDR2 FQNEAQ. The CDR3 is 12 amino acids. V was trimmed by 5 bases and J by 5 bases, leaving 9 bases between them. The CDR3 DNA reads as TGTGCCAGCAGCCCCCGGCGGGAGACCCAGTACTTC. Amino acids: CASSPRRETQYF.